This entry is about one T cell receptor beta chain. Its specificity is unknown. V dropped 0 bases and J dropped 4 bases, with 10 bases sitting between them. From germline, CDR1 is SEHNR and CDR2 FQNEAQ (reference sequence). CDR3 length: 15 amino acids. These data belong to a study of T cells in Graves' hyperthyroidism and ophthalmopathy. Study-level results: Classification by a 13 V-J model distinguished ophthalmopathy from stable hyperthyroidism.

TCR beta CDR3 regions were amplified from RNA transcripts. The primer set for the first-round RT-PCR of the TCR CDR3 was HTBI. MiXCR, run by TCRdb on the multiplex PCR reads, gives a single entry per CDR3 protein. Counted here are fewer than 450,000 distinct CDR3 sequences, roughly 15% occurring once; the ten biggest clones make up about a third. Sequencing input: blood. The rearrangement joins TRBV7-9 to TRBJ2-1; maybe TRBD2 (5 bases). The source of this sequence is a woman in her 30s with Graves' hyperthyroidism that later progressed to Graves' ophthalmopathy. The CDR3 DNA reads TGTGCCAGCAGCTTAGCGGGAGCATGGTACAATGAGCAGTTCTTC. This sequence encodes CASSLAGAWYNEQFF.